Presented here are 21 T cell receptor beta chains from one specimen sequenced in a study of blood T cell repertoires in COVID-19. The table came from immunoSEQ multiplex PCR; TCRdb's copy has only in-frame clones and leaves some out. The table records fewer than 350,000 clones, around 85% of them present only once. Sequencing was performed on PBMCs or T cells enriched from blood (not recorded which). These receptors originate from a woman younger than 45 who had been exposed to COVID-19.

In the case of this clone: Other DNA variants within this sample encode the same CDR3. The J gene is TRBJ1-1, the V gene TRBV5-1, with 11 bases fitting TRBD1. V shed 4 bases, J shed 7 bases, and the junction held 6 bases outside the gene matches. The V gene's germline CDR1 is SGHRS and CDR2 YFSETQ. CDR3 length: 14 residues. The CDR3 DNA sequence: TGCGCCAGCAGCCTGGACAGGGGGCCGGGTGAAGCTTTCTTT. Amino acid sequence: CASSLDRGPGEAFF. The entire variable domain, with the rest obtained from reference TRBV5-1 and TRBJ1-1, is as follows: KAGVTQTPRYLIKTRGQQVTLSCSPISGHRSVSWYQQTPGQGLQFLFEYFSETQRNKGNFPGRFSGRQFSNSRSEMNVSTLELGDSALYLCASSLDRGPGEAFFGQGTRLTVV.

This chain joins TRBV18 and TRBJ2-1; the match to TRBD2 covers 10 bases. The ends lost 5 bases at V and 8 bases at J; junction bases unmatched: 12. CDR3 size: 16 residues. CDR1 KGHSH and CDR2 LQKENI come from the germline V gene. Here the CDR3 reads CASSDSGAGGPYEQFF. CDR3 bases: TGTGCCAGCTCAGATTCGGGAGCGGGAGGGCCTTATGAGCAGTTCTTC.

This chain joins TRBV28 and TRBJ2-7; 7 bases are shared with TRBD2. V shed 7 bases and J 0 bases; nucleotides not matched to a gene: 3. The CDR3 consists of 13 residues. Germline V gene data show CDR1 as MDHEN and CDR2 as SYDVKM. CDR3 residues: CASNRLASYEQYF. Written as DNA, the CDR3 is TGTGCCAGCAATAGACTAGCCTCCTACGAGCAGTACTTC.

The V call is TRBV5-1, the J call TRBJ1-2; TRBD1 matches 9 bases. After removal of 0 bases from V and 7 bases from J, the junction contained 13 bases not matched to a gene. The CDR3 is made up of 17 amino acids. The germline V gene has CDR1 SGHRS and CDR2 YFSETQ. The CDR3 nucleotides read TGCGCCAGCAGCTTGGAACATCGTGGGGGACAGGGTAGTGGCTACACCTTC. Amino acid sequence: CASSLEHRGGQGSGYTF.

V usage is TRBV28 and J usage is TRBJ2-1, with 8 bases matching TRBD2. The length of the CDR3 is 11 residues. J lost 8 bases, V lost 8 bases, and 2 bases had no gene match. Germline loops: CDR1 MDHEN, CDR2 SYDVKM. The CDR3 loop is CASVAGYEQFF. The CDR3 nucleotides are TGTGCCAGCGTAGCGGGGTATGAGCAGTTCTTC.

The chain is built from TRBV5-1 and TRBJ2-1; 8 nucleotides agree with TRBD2. The CDR3 runs 15 residues. The germline V gene has CDR1 SGHRS and CDR2 YFSETQ. V shed 3 bases, J shed 4 bases, and the junction held 6 bases outside the gene matches. This CDR3 reads CASSSSTSAYNEQFF. The CDR3, as DNA: TGCGCCAGCAGCTCCTCGACTAGCGCTTACAATGAGCAGTTCTTC.

V and J are TRBV11-2 and TRBJ1-1; D possibly corresponds to TRBD1 (5 bases). Trimming removed 2 bases from V and 1 base from J, with 14 bases in between. Germline V gene data show CDR1 as SGHAT and CDR2 as FQNNGV. This CDR3 has 16 amino acids. As DNA, the CDR3 is TGTGCCAGCAGCTTAAGTGGGGGAGGGCGGAACACTGAAGCTTTCTTT. Its translation: CASSLSGGGRNTEAFF. The full variable domain, completed using reference TRBV11-2 and TRBJ1-1, is EAGVAQSPRYKIIEKRQSVAFWCNPISGHATLYWYQQILGQGPKLLIQFQNNGVVDDSQLPKDRFSAERLKGVDSTLKIQPAKLEDSAVYLCASSLSGGGRNTEAFFGQGTRLTVV.

The chain employs TRBV2 and TRBJ1-5; perhaps TRBD1 as D (6 bases). Germline V gene lookup returns CDR1 SNHLY and CDR2 FYNNEI. V lost 11 bases to trimming and J lost 5 bases, with 16 bases between them. This CDR3 has 13 amino acids. For the CDR3, the DNA is TGTGCCGGAATGACGGGGGGCGATCAGCCCCAGCATTTT. Translation: CAGMTGGDQPQHF.

This clone was seen a few times. This rearrangement joins TRBV9 to TRBJ1-2, with D uncertain. The germline V and J ends were trimmed by 0 bases and 4 bases, with 4 bases remaining between them. Germline CDR1 is SGDLS and CDR2 is YYNGEE. The CDR3 has 12 residues. CDR3 amino acids: CASSVVGYGYTF. CDR3 DNA: TGTGCCAGCAGCGTAGTCGGCTATGGCTACACCTTC.

The genes are TRBV28 and TRBJ1-1, with D perhaps TRBD1 (5 bases). Deletions cut 5 bases from V and 0 bases from J, with 16 bases between. Germline V gene data show CDR1 as MDHEN and CDR2 as SYDVKM. The CDR3 contains 16 residues. This chain's CDR3 is CASSLDGGRMNTEAFF. CDR3 nucleotides: TGTGCCAGCAGTCTTGACGGGGGAAGAATGAACACTGAAGCTTTCTTT. Based on the CDR3 plus reference TRBV28 and TRBJ1-1, the full variable domain is DVKVTQSSRYLVKRTGEKVFLECVQDMDHENMFWYRQDPGLGLRLIYFSYDVKMKEKGDIPEGYSVSREKKERFSLILESASTNQTSMYLCASSLDGGRMNTEAFFGQGTRLTVV.

The chain carries TRBV5-1 and TRBJ2-5, with a tentative D call TRBD1 (6 bases). Germline V CDR1 and CDR2: SGHRS, YFSETQ. V was cut by 4 bases and J by 0 bases, with 10 bases left in between. This CDR3 has 14 residues. CDR3 protein: CASSMQGYQETQYF. The CDR3 DNA sequence: TGCGCCAGCAGCATGCAGGGGTACCAAGAGACCCAGTACTTC. Drawing the rest from reference TRBV5-1 and TRBJ2-5, the complete variable domain is KAGVTQTPRYLIKTRGQQVTLSCSPISGHRSVSWYQQTPGQGLQFLFEYFSETQRNKGNFPGRFSGRQFSNSRSEMNVSTLELGDSALYLCASSMQGYQETQYFGPGTRLLVL.

The V gene is TRBV10-3, the J gene TRBJ2-1; 7 nucleotides line up with TRBD2. From germline, CDR1 is ENHRY and CDR2 SYGVKD. This CDR3 is built from 13 residues. V gave up 6 bases and J gave up 4 bases; unmatched junction bases: 3. CDR3 region: CAIRMRGYNEQFF. The CDR3 nucleotides read TGTGCCATCAGGATGCGGGGGTACAATGAGCAGTTCTTC.

This clone was seen once. This rearrangement joins TRBV7-9 to TRBJ2-7, with 12 bases that match TRBD2. The V gene end was trimmed by 2 bases and the J gene end by 3 bases; junction bases not matched to a gene: 5. CDR1 and CDR2 (germline): SEHNR, FQNEAQ (reference sequence). The CDR3 is 16 residues long. As DNA, the CDR3 is TGTGCCAGCAGCTTACCTAGCGGGGGGGCTGACTACGAGCAGTACTTC. This encodes CASSLPSGGADYEQYF.

This chain uses TRBV5-1 with TRBJ1-1; D may be TRBD1 (6 bases). The V end was cut by 4 bases, the J end by 2 bases, with 27 bases between. Germline CDR1 SGHRS, CDR2 YFSETQ. There are 19 residues in the CDR3. The CDR3 protein is CASSRPPLIGGARNTEAFF. The CDR3 nucleotides read TGCGCCAGCAGCCGCCCACCCCTGATTGGGGGGGCGCGTAACACTGAAGCTTTCTTT.

This clone has just a few counts. V gene TRBV4-3 combines with J gene TRBJ1-3; D is ambiguous. This CDR3 contains 15 residues. Germline V lookup: CDR1 LGHNA, CDR2 YSLEER. The V and J ends lost 1 base and 4 bases respectively, with 11 bases between them. The DNA for the CDR3 is TGCGCCAGCAGCCAAGTGACGGGGTTAGGAAACACCATATATTTT. It translates to CASSQVTGLGNTIYF.

The V call is TRBV24-1, the J call TRBJ2-7; 7 bases align to TRBD2. Germline loops: CDR1 KGHDR, CDR2 SFDVKD. V lost 4 bases and J lost 3; bases outside the gene matches: 14. The CDR3 consists of 17 residues. For the CDR3, the DNA is TGTGCCACCAGTGACGGCGGGACTACGAGGGGCCACTACGAGCAGTACTTC. This translates into CATSDGGTTRGHYEQYF.

This chain connects TRBV6-5 to TRBJ1-1; D call uncertain. Germline V gene data show CDR1 as MNHEY and CDR2 as SVGAGI. CDR3 length: 13 amino acids. The V and J ends lost 5 bases and 1 base respectively, with 8 bases between them. CDR3 DNA sequence: TGTGCCAGCAGTCGGGAAGAGAACACTGAAGCTTTCTTT. Protein sequence: CASSREENTEAFF.

The DNA of the CDR3 is TGCGCCAGCAGCATATCACTAGCGCAGAGAGCCGGGGAGCTGTTTTTT. It translates to CASSISLAQRAGELFF. The chain carries TRBV5-1 and TRBJ2-2; TRBD2 matches 7 bases. Per germline, CDR1 SGHRS and CDR2 YFSETQ. The CDR3 runs 16 residues. J gave up 6 bases and V 4 bases, and 12 bases lay outside the gene matches.

This rearrangement joins TRBV19 to TRBJ1-6; no reliable D call. The CDR3 extends over 13 amino acids. Between the trimmed V and J ends, which lost 10 bases and 5 bases, there was a span of 12 bases. Germline V lookup: CDR1 LNHDA, CDR2 SQIVND (reference sequence). The CDR3 protein is CATADVNNSPLHF. Written as DNA, the CDR3 is TGTGCCACTGCGGATGTGAATAATTCACCCCTCCACTTT.

The rearrangement uses TRBV19 and TRBJ2-7; 9 positions agree with TRBD1. Germline V lookup: CDR1 LNHDA, CDR2 SQIVND (reference sequence). The CDR3 runs to 13 residues. The V and J ends lost 3 bases and 3 bases, in that order; junction bases with no gene match: 0. The CDR3 region is CASSMTGGYEQYF. CDR3 DNA sequence: TGTGCCAGTAGTATGACAGGGGGCTACGAGCAGTACTTC. Full variable domain (remainder filled in from reference TRBV19 and TRBJ2-7): DGGITQSPKYLFRKEGQNVTLSCEQNLNHDAMYWYRQDPGQGLRLIYYSQIVNDFQKGDIAEGYSVSREKKESFPLTVTSAQKNPTAFYLCASSMTGGYEQYFGPGTRLTVT.

CDR3 nucleotides: TGTGCCAGCAGTTACGGGACTAGCGGCTACGAGCAGTACTTC. Its protein is CASSYGTSGYEQYF. V is TRBV6-2 or TRBV6-3 and J is TRBJ2-7; 11 nucleotides line up with TRBD2. The CDR3 is 14 residues long. CDR1 is MNHEY and CDR2 is SVGEGT in the germline V gene. The junction had 0 bases not matched to a gene; V was cut back by 2 bases and J by 3 bases.